This T cell receptor beta chain is drawn from a study of shared T cell receptors in the human thymus. Assay: immunoSEQ multiplex PCR; the TCRdb copy retains only in-frame clones and omits some. The sample has about 730,000 clones, 80% to 90% seen once. The sample was also reused in another study, on human thymus T cells. That work adds: Surgeons resected thymus tissue during corrective heart surgery. Across thymic and blood repertoires, the usage of V and J genes appeared to be biased. A high degree of thymic repertoire overlap among unrelated individuals was reported in related research.

This receptor was obtained from a girl under three years old with a congenital heart defect. Sequencing was performed on thymocytes.

CDR3 coding DNA: TGCGCCAGCAGCTTGGAACTAGCGGGATACGAGCAGTACTTC. Translated: CASSLELAGYEQYF. V gene TRBV5-1 combines with J gene TRBJ2-7; 10 bases fit TRBD2. This CDR3 spans 14 amino acids. V trimming: 0 bases; J trimming: 4 bases; junction bases outside the gene matches: 1. The V gene's germline CDR1 is SGHRS and CDR2 YFSETQ.